This TCR beta chain was sequenced in a study of blood T cell repertoires in COVID-19. Looking at the study overall: Acute-phase and convalescent COVID-19 samples originated in the United States, Italy and Spain. The cDNA or gDNA used as material had been derived from T cells, B-cell-depleted T cells, or PBMCs.

Under the authors' procedure: Scientists estimated how many nucleated cells there were by amplifying reference gene primers. The repertoire was sequenced with immunoSEQ multiplex PCR; TCRdb's copy has only in-frame clones and lacks some. V, J and clone size reflect that table, while D and trimming were determined from the DNA. The data show approximately 180,000 clones, 70% to 90% seen once. This TCR was recovered from a man in his 60s with active or convalescent COVID-19. Sequenced input: peripheral blood.

The CDR3 bases are TGTGCCAGCCGACGAAACGCGGGGTTAACCTACAATGAGCAGTTCTTC. Its protein product is CASRRNAGLTYNEQFF. The chain uses TRBV2 and TRBJ2-1, with a weak D call TRBD2 (6 bases). There are 16 residues in the CDR3. The ends were cut back, 8 bases at V and 2 bases at J, with 19 bases in the middle. CDR1 is SNHLY and CDR2 is FYNNEI in the germline V gene.